Presented here are 17 T cell receptor beta chains from one specimen sequenced in a study of identical twins. One entry per CDR3 protein, called by TCRdb with MiXCR from the 5' RACE reads. This repertoire shows 210,000 or so distinct CDR3 sequences, less than 20% found once; its top ten account for over 35%. Separately, the same data were catalogued under a study of T cells expressing NK-cell markers.

The specimen was CD8+ T cells sorted from blood. The receptor source for this set is a woman younger than 30 in good health.

This clonotype appeared a few times. The chain employs TRBV5-5 and TRBJ2-1, with 9 bases lining up with TRBD2. V was clipped by 0 bases and J by 7 bases; unmatched bases: 2. The germline V gene has CDR1 SGHKS and CDR2 YYEKEE (reference sequence). The CDR3 is made up of 14 amino acids. CDR3 DNA sequence: TGTGCCAGCAGCTTGGAAGCGGGGGGAAATGAGCAGTTCTTC. The encoded protein is CASSLEAGGNEQFF.

This clonotype was picked up a small number of times. J is TRBJ2-3 and V is TRBV7-9, with a possible D match to TRBD2 (6 bases). Trimming took 3 bases from V and 0 from J, leaving 13 bases between them. Germline CDR1 reads SEHNR; CDR2 reads FQNEAQ (reference sequence). The CDR3 runs 16 residues. CDR3 coding DNA: TGTGCCAGCAGCTTCGGGACTTCCACTAGCACAGATACGCAGTATTTT. It is translated as CASSFGTSTSTDTQYF.

This clonotype has just a few counts. The chain employs TRBV29-1 and TRBJ1-1, with 9 bases fitting TRBD1. In germline, CDR1 is SQVTM, CDR2 ANQGSEA. With V trimmed by 5 bases and J by 8 bases, 9 bases remained unmatched. The CDR3 is 13 residues long. The CDR3 nucleotides read TGCAGCGTTTTCGACCGGGACAGGGAGGAAGCTTTCTTT. Translation gives CSVFDRDREEAFF.

A word on this clonotype: One end of the junction varies from germline; a read error may be responsible. The gene calls are TRBV5-5 and TRBJ2-3; no reliable D call. The CDR3 is made up of 14 amino acids. CDR1 is SGHKS and CDR2 is YYEKEE in the germline V gene (reference sequence). The CDR3 DNA sequence: TGTGCCATCAGCCAAGAGCGTGGTACAGATACGCAGTATTTT. The encoded protein is CAISQERGTDTQYF.

In its sample, this clonotype was seen many times. The chain carries TRBV12-3 or TRBV12-4 and TRBJ1-1; TRBD1 might be the D (5 bases). The CDR3 spans 12 residues. Between the trimmed V and J ends, which lost 6 bases and 4 bases, there was a span of 9 bases. CDR3 nucleotide sequence: TGTGCCAGCAGCCCCGGGGGCACTGAAGCTTTCTTT. Its protein is CASSPGGTEAFF.

The CDR3 region is CASNIGAGNNEQFF. The DNA of the CDR3 is TGTGCCAGTAACATTGGAGCGGGCAACAATGAGCAGTTCTTC. The V gene is TRBV19, the J gene TRBJ2-1; a weak D match, TRBD2 (6 bases). Germline lookup yields CDR1 LNHDA and CDR2 SQIVND (reference sequence). This CDR3 has 14 amino acids. Trimming removed 7 bases from V and 5 bases from J, with 15 bases in between.

The chain recombines TRBV21-1 with TRBJ2-7. TRBV21-1 is tagged as a pseudogene. This CDR3 comprises 13 residues. This CDR3 is CASSKDGRYEQYF. DNA of the CDR3: TGTGCCAGCAGCAAAGACGGCCGATACGAGCAGTACTTC.

This clonotype occurred a few times. This chain links TRBV12-3 or TRBV12-4 with TRBJ1-3; 7 nucleotides match TRBD1. The length of the CDR3 is 11 residues. Losses at the gene ends were 5 bases for V and 16 bases for J; bases not matched to a gene: 8. As DNA, the CDR3 is TGTGCCAGCAGTCTCGCGGGACAGAATTATTTT. Its translation: CASSLAGQNYF.

This clonotype has just a few counts. V gene TRBV2 combines with J gene TRBJ1-1; no definite D call. The CDR3 spans 11 residues. CDR1 and CDR2 from the germline V gene are SNHLY and FYNNEI. The ends were cut back, 3 bases at V and 8 bases at J, with 7 bases in the middle. CDR3 DNA sequence: TGTGCCAGCAGTGAGGGGAGAGAAGCTTTCTTT. Protein sequence: CASSEGREAFF.

V gene TRBV12-3 or TRBV12-4 combines with J gene TRBJ1-1, with D possibly matching TRBD1 (5 bases). Trimming took 6 bases from V and 12 from J, leaving 14 bases between them. The CDR3 loop spans 11 amino acids. The DNA for the CDR3 is TGTGCCAGCAGCCTCGGACCGGGACCTTTCTTT. Its translation is CASSLGPGPFF.

This clonotype was observed many times. V and J are TRBV12-3 or TRBV12-4 and TRBJ1-2; D is uncertain. The CDR3 runs to 14 residues. V was trimmed by 8 bases and J by 2 bases, leaving 15 bases between them. The chain's CDR3 is CASYQPGPNYGYTF. CDR3 nucleotide sequence: TGTGCCAGCTATCAACCCGGGCCCAACTATGGCTACACCTTC.

Many counts were recorded for this clonotype. This chain joins TRBV29-1 and TRBJ2-7; D may match TRBD1 or TRBD2 (5 bases each). This CDR3 region has 14 residues. The ends were cut back, 3 bases at V and 2 bases at J, with 14 bases in the middle. Germline V gene data show CDR1 as SQVTM and CDR2 as ANQGSEA. CDR3: CSVEGEGATYEQYF. In nucleotides, the CDR3 is TGCAGCGTTGAGGGAGAAGGGGCAACCTACGAGCAGTACTTC.

This clonotype was seen only a few times. This chain uses TRBV9 with TRBJ2-1; 7 nucleotides match TRBD1. Trimming removed 0 bases from V and 3 bases from J; junction bases left unmatched: 3. This CDR3 contains 15 residues. Per germline, CDR1 SGDLS and CDR2 YYNGEE. CDR3 nucleotide sequence: TGTGCCAGCAGCGTAGCCGGGACAGACTACAATGAGCAGTTCTTC. Encoded protein: CASSVAGTDYNEQFF.

This chain joins TRBV7-9 and TRBJ1-6, with TRBD1 identical over 8 bases. This CDR3 comprises 17 residues. Per the germline V gene, CDR1 is SEHNR and CDR2 is FQNEAQ (reference sequence). The ends lost 5 bases at V and 6 bases at J; junction bases unmatched: 12. CDR3 sequence reads: CASSGRQGKFLNSPLHF. DNA of the CDR3: TGTGCCAGCAGCGGAAGACAGGGGAAGTTTCTTAATTCACCCCTCCACTTT.

This clonotype was detected a few times. V gene TRBV7-9 combines with J gene TRBJ1-1; D ambiguous. V dropped 1 base and J dropped 7 bases, with 7 bases sitting between them. Germline CDR1 is SEHNR and CDR2 is FQNEAQ (reference sequence). The CDR3 sequence is 12 residues long. DNA for the CDR3: TGTGCCAGCAGCTTAGGACCGATTGAAGCTTTCTTT. This gives the protein CASSLGPIEAFF.

In DNA form, the CDR3 reads TGTGCCAGCAGACTAGCGGGAGCCTACGAGCAGTACTTC. Amino acid sequence: CASRLAGAYEQYF. The V and J genes are TRBV27 and TRBJ2-7; 11 bases agree with TRBD2. V trimming: 6 bases; J trimming: 2 bases; junction bases outside the gene matches: 0. The germline V gene has CDR1 MNHEY and CDR2 SMNVEV (reference sequence). CDR3 length: 13 residues.

This clonotype was observed a handful of times. The chain recombines TRBV7-9 with TRBJ2-7; TRBD2 might be the D (6 bases). The CDR3 has 17 residues. V was trimmed by 6 bases and J by 3 bases, leaving 24 bases between them. Germline assignment: CDR1 SEHNR and CDR2 FQNEAQ (reference sequence). CDR3 protein: CASRRWRGGDPVYEQYF. The CDR3 nucleotides read TGTGCCAGCAGACGTTGGCGCGGCGGGGACCCCGTCTACGAGCAGTACTTC.